The rows below give T cell receptor beta chains drawn from one sample of a study of cytomegalovirus exposure and HLA in healthy donors. Assay used: immunoSEQ multiplex PCR; TCRdb lists only in-frame clones, some missing. The sample gives around 170,000 clones, roughly 83% of which show up once; around 1.4% is in the top ten. Source material: PBMCs. The source of these receptors is a young woman in good health and CMV-seronegative. CDR3s include the opening cysteine and the closing phenylalanine or tryptophan. Fields, in order: CDR3 DNA, CDR3 protein, clone size, V gene, D gene, J gene. A D gene is named only where the DNA matches it firmly. Not every row has a clone size; where given, it reads once, few, many or a size class.

DNA: TGTGCCAGCAGCTTGGCAGAAACAGGAATCTACGAGCAGTACTTC; CDR3: CASSLAETGIYEQYF; size: .; V: TRBV5-5; D: .; J: TRBJ2-7
DNA: TGTGCCAGCAGTTTATCGGTACGGGATGAAAAACTGTTTTTT; CDR3: CASSLSVRDEKLFF; size: .; V: TRBV28; D: .; J: TRBJ1-4
DNA: TGTGCCAGTAGTCCCGGGACAAACCCAACCTACGAGCAGTACTTC; CDR3: CASSPGTNPTYEQYF; size: .; V: TRBV19; D: .; J: TRBJ2-7
DNA: TGTGCCAGTAGTACGCTTAGAGACAGAAACTATGGCTACACCTTC; CDR3: CASSTLRDRNYGYTF; size: .; V: TRBV19; D: .; J: TRBJ1-2
DNA: TGTGCCAGCAGTGAAAAGCTTGGGTTATCGAGAACTAGCGGGGGATCCTACGAGCAGTACTTC; CDR3: CASSEKLGLSRTSGGSYEQYF; size: .; V: TRBV6-1; D: TRBD2; J: TRBJ2-7
DNA: TGTGCCAGTAGTAGAGGACAGAGCTCCTACAATGAGCAGTTCTTC; CDR3: CASSRGQSSYNEQFF; size: .; V: TRBV19; D: .; J: TRBJ2-1
DNA: TGTGCCACCAGCAGGTCTCGACCCGGGACTAGCGGAACCACAGATACGCAGTATTTT; CDR3: CATSRSRPGTSGTTDTQYF; size: .; V: TRBV15; D: TRBD2; J: TRBJ2-3
DNA: TGCGCCAGCAGCACACAGGGGTTTAACACTGAAGCTTTCTTT; CDR3: CASSTQGFNTEAFF; size: .; V: TRBV5-1; D: TRBD1; J: TRBJ1-1
DNA: TGTGCCAGCAGCCAAGAACCGGACAGGGGGCTTTTCGGCTACACCTTC; CDR3: CASSQEPDRGLFGYTF; size: .; V: TRBV4-2; D: TRBD1; J: TRBJ1-2
DNA: TGTGCCAGTAGCACCAGATTGGCAATTAGCAATCAGCCCCAGCATTTT; CDR3: CASSTRLAISNQPQHF; size: .; V: TRBV19; D: .; J: TRBJ1-5
DNA: TGTGCCAGCAGCCCATTATCGGGGGAAGGGGCCAAAAACATTCAGTACTTC; CDR3: CASSPLSGEGAKNIQYF; size: .; V: TRBV5-6; D: .; J: TRBJ2-4
DNA: TGTGCCAGCACCCCACTGACAAGAAGCTCCTACGAGCAGTACTTC; CDR3: CASTPLTRSSYEQYF; size: once; V: TRBV6-5; D: .; J: TRBJ2-7
DNA: TGTGCCAGCAGGGGGGGAGGGGCAATTAATCAGCCCCAGCATTTT; CDR3: CASRGGGAINQPQHF; size: .; V: TRBV6-5; D: .; J: TRBJ1-5
DNA: TGCGCCAGCAGCCGGGGGACAGAATCCTACGAGCAGTACTTC; CDR3: CASSRGTESYEQYF; size: .; V: TRBV4-1; D: TRBD1; J: TRBJ2-7
DNA: TGTGCCAGCAGCCTAGAACTAACAGGGGAATGGTCCCACGAGCAGTACTTC; CDR3: CASSLELTGEWSHEQYF; size: .; V: TRBV28; D: TRBD1; J: TRBJ2-7